This is a list of T cell receptor beta chains from one sample in a study of blood T cell repertoires in COVID-19. TCRdb's table, derived via immunoSEQ multiplex PCR, lists solely in-frame clones and lacks some. The table shows some 300,000 clones, with about 88% occurring only once. The sequenced sample consisted of PBMCs or T cells enriched from blood (not recorded which). The receptor set was obtained from a woman aged 35 to 49 who had recovered from COVID-19. Each CDR3 is given with its conserved first and last residue. A D gene is named only where the DNA matches it firmly. Size is omitted from some rows. Given values are once, few, many or a class for expanded clones.

>NA|TRBJ2-1|TRBV28|TRBD1
TGTGCCAGCACCCAAGGAGGTGCAGGGGGTGATGAGCAGTTCTTC
CASTQGGAGGDEQFF
>NA|TRBJ1-6|TRBV10-3|TRBD1
TGTGCCATCAGCTCCCCGACAGGGTCGTATTCACCCCTCCACTTT
CAISSPTGSYSPLHF
>few|TRBJ2-1|TRBV3-1/TRBV3-2|TRBD2
TGTGCCAGCAGCCCCCGGGGTAGCGGGGTCTACAATGAGCAGTTCTTC
CASSPRGSGVYNEQFF
>NA|TRBJ1-3|TRBV9|NA
TGTGCCAGCAGCGCCATTCCGACATCAACCTCTGGAAACACCATATATTTT
CASSAIPTSTSGNTIYF
>once|TRBJ1-2|TRBV7-8|TRBD1
TGTGCCAGCAGCCTCGACAGGGACTATGGCTACACCTTC
CASSLDRDYGYTF
>once|TRBJ2-3|TRBV13|NA
TGTGCCAGCAGCTTAGGGAGCGGCACAGATACGCAGTATTTT
CASSLGSGTDTQYF
>NA|TRBJ2-5|TRBV9|TRBD2
TGTGCCAGCAGCGGATGGACTAGCGGGGAGCCGGAGACCCAGTACTTC
CASSGWTSGEPETQYF
>NA|TRBJ1-2|TRBV27|NA
TGTGCCAGCAGTCCCCAGACAGGAGCCAACTATGGCTACACCTTC
CASSPQTGANYGYTF
>many|TRBJ2-5|TRBV21-1|NA
TGTGCCAGCAGCAAAGATGAGGGACTAGGGCTTCAAGAGACCCAGTACTTC
CASSKDEGLGLQETQYF
>NA|TRBJ2-3|TRBV10-2|NA
TGCGCCAGCACCCTCTCTCAGTCAGATACGCAGTATTTT
CASTLSQSDTQYF
>NA|TRBJ2-7|TRBV7-8|TRBD2
TGTGCCAGCAGCTTCGAGGTAGCGGGAGTCTACGAGCAGTACTTC
CASSFEVAGVYEQYF
>NA|TRBJ2-7|TRBV6-5|TRBD1
TGTGCCAGCAGTTTCTCCGGGACAGCATCCTACGAGCAGTACTTC
CASSFSGTASYEQYF
>NA|TRBJ2-6|TRBV27|TRBD1
TGTGCCAGCAGCTCCGGGACAGGCTCTGGGGCCAACGTCCTGACTTTC
CASSSGTGSGANVLTF
>NA|TRBJ2-7|TRBV3-1/TRBV3-2|NA
TGTGCCAGCAGCCAAATACAGGCCAGCTCCTACGAGCAGTACTTC
CASSQIQASSYEQYF
>NA|TRBJ2-7|TRBV11-2|NA
TGTGCCAGCAGCCCTTTCCGGGGGAGCTACGAGCAGTACTTC
CASSPFRGSYEQYF
>NA|TRBJ1-1|TRBV5-5|TRBD1
TGTGCCAGCATCGCCACCGGGACAGTGAACACTGAAGCTTTCTTT
CASIATGTVNTEAFF
>NA|TRBJ1-2|TRBV5-4|NA
TGTGCCAGCAGCTTGATCCGGGAGGGCTATGGCTACACCTTC
CASSLIREGYGYTF
>NA|TRBJ2-7|TRBV7-8|NA
TGTGCCAGCAGCTTAGATACAGGGTTCTCCTACGAGCAGTACTTC
CASSLDTGFSYEQYF
>few|TRBJ1-4|TRBV5-8|NA
TGTGCCAGCAGCCGCACGGGGGAAAAACTGTTTTTT
CASSRTGEKLFF
>NA|TRBJ1-5|TRBV7-2|TRBD1
TGTGCCAGCAGCCAGCAGGGGGTCCCTCAGCCCCAGCATTTT
CASSQQGVPQPQHF
>NA|TRBJ2-5|TRBV5-6|NA
TGTGCCAGCAGCTTGGGGGGAAAGAGGGCGCAAGAGACCCAGTACTTC
CASSLGGKRAQETQYF
>few|TRBJ2-7|TRBV5-6|NA
TGTGCCAGCAGCTTGGTGGGACAAGGGTTGCCCTACGAGCAGTACTTC
CASSLVGQGLPYEQYF
>NA|TRBJ2-1|TRBV5-4|NA
TGTGCCAGCAGCTTGGCCACTAGCAGATCCTACAATGAGCAGTTCTTC
CASSLATSRSYNEQFF
>few|TRBJ2-7|TRBV21-1|NA
TGTGCCAGCAGAGGACGGACTATCTCCTACGAGCAGTACTTC
CASRGRTISYEQYF
>NA|TRBJ1-5|TRBV27|NA
TGTGCCAGCAGTTTGGAGGCAGGGGTCCGCGTGGTGCCCCAGCATTTT
CASSLEAGVRVVPQHF
>NA|TRBJ1-6|TRBV10-3|NA
TGTGCCATCAGTGAGGCAGGGTCATCACCCCTCCACTTT
CAISEAGSSPLHF
>NA|TRBJ2-3|TRBV24-1|NA
TGTGCCACCCGAGCCCGGGATACGCAGTATTTT
CATRARDTQYF
>NA|TRBJ1-3|TRBV28|NA
TGTGCCAGCAGTGCCGCAGGGGTCTACTCTGGAAACACCATATATTTT
CASSAAGVYSGNTIYF
>NA|TRBJ2-4|TRBV6-5|NA
TGTGCCAGCAGCTTGGGTCGAGGGGGCAAAAACATTCAGTACTTC
CASSLGRGGKNIQYF
>NA|TRBJ2-7|TRBV6-1|NA
TGTGCCAGCAGTGAACTAGTCTACGAGCAGTACTTC
CASSELVYEQYF
>NA|TRBJ1-2|TRBV11-3|TRBD1
TGTGCCAGCAGCTTACAGGGGGCGAGCTATGGCTACACCTTC
CASSLQGASYGYTF
>NA|TRBJ1-4|TRBV7-2|NA
TGTGCCAGCAGAGACGGGCTGGGGGCGGATAATGAAAAACTGTTTTTT
CASRDGLGADNEKLFF
>once|TRBJ2-3|TRBV3-1/TRBV3-2|TRBD2
TGTGCCAGCAGCTCCGGGACTAGCGGGGGGCCGGCAGATACGCAGTATTTT
CASSSGTSGGPADTQYF
>NA|TRBJ2-7|TRBV15|TRBD1
TGTGCCACCGCCGCGACAGGGGTGGCCGAGCAGTACTTC
CATAATGVAEQYF
>NA|TRBJ2-4|TRBV15|NA
TGTGCCACCAGCAGAGATAAGCGAGGGTACAAAAACATTCAGTACTTC
CATSRDKRGYKNIQYF
>few|TRBJ2-5|TRBV5-4|NA
TGTGCCAGCAGCCCTACTAGGGGGGAGACCCAGTACTTC
CASSPTRGETQYF
>NA|TRBJ2-1|TRBV14|NA
TGTGCCAGCAGCCAAGTACGAGGTGGTGAGCAGTTCTTC
CASSQVRGGEQFF
>NA|TRBJ1-2|TRBV30|NA
TGTGCCTGGAGTGCCCAGGGGCTGGGTGGCTACACCTTC
CAWSAQGLGGYTF
>NA|TRBJ2-3|TRBV19|NA
TGTGCCAGTGAACAGGGTGGCACAGATACGCAGTATTTT
CASEQGGTDTQYF
>NA|TRBJ2-1|TRBV10-1|NA
TGCGCCAGCAGCGACCAAGGGGGTGAGCAGTTCTTC
CASSDQGGEQFF
>once|TRBJ1-6|TRBV7-9|TRBD1
TGTGCCAGCAGCCCCCACCGCGGGACAGGGGGCGATAATTCACCCCTCCACTTT
CASSPHRGTGGDNSPLHF
>NA|TRBJ2-3|TRBV7-9|NA
TGTGCCAGCAGCCCCCAGGGTATAGTGGGGCGACAAGATACGCAGTATTTT
CASSPQGIVGRQDTQYF
>NA|TRBJ2-5|TRBV24-1|NA
TGTGCCACCAGTGACCCGTCCCCGGGATTCCAAGAGACCCAGTACTTC
CATSDPSPGFQETQYF
>NA|TRBJ2-1|TRBV6-5|NA
TGTGCCAGCACTCAGGGAAGCTACAATGAGCAGTTCTTC
CASTQGSYNEQFF
>NA|TRBJ2-1|TRBV4-3|TRBD2
TGCGCCAGCAGCCAAGAAGGCACTAGCGGACCCAATGAGCAGTTCTTC
CASSQEGTSGPNEQFF
>NA|TRBJ2-7|TRBV27|TRBD1
TGTGCCAGCAGTTTATCCCGGGACAGATACGAGCAGTACTTC
CASSLSRDRYEQYF
>NA|TRBJ2-1|TRBV29-1|NA
TGCAGCGTTGATCGGGAGAACAATGAGCAGTTCTTC
CSVDRENNEQFF
>NA|TRBJ2-1|TRBV10-1|TRBD2
TGCGCCAGCAGTGACCTTAATTCCGGGACTAGCGGATATCTCTCCTACAATGAGCAGTTCTTC
CASSDLNSGTSGYLSYNEQFF
>once|TRBJ2-7|TRBV11-2|TRBD2
TGTGCCAGCAGCTTGACTGGGACCGGGGGGGAGCAGTACTTC
CASSLTGTGGEQYF
>NA|TRBJ2-1|TRBV12-3/TRBV12-4|NA
TGTGCCCGTCGCTACAATGAGCAGTTCTTC
CARRYNEQFF
>NA|TRBJ2-1|TRBV24-1|TRBD1
TGTGCCACCAGTGATACTGCCGGGGACAGGGCCCCGGGTAATGAGCAGTTCTTC
CATSDTAGDRAPGNEQFF
>NA|TRBJ2-3|TRBV6-6|TRBD2
TGTGCCAGCAGTTACTTCCCTAGCGGGGGGGCAGATACGCAGTATTTT
CASSYFPSGGADTQYF